The 19 T cell receptor beta chains below all came from one sample that was sequenced in a study of shared clonotypes between healthy human individuals. TCRdb keeps only in-frame clones here, not all; method: immunoSEQ multiplex PCR. The profile shows hundreds of thousands of clones, less than 80% of them singletons. Sequenced input: memory CD4+ T cells sorted from blood. Subset noted: CD45RA-negative fraction. The receptors stem from a woman in her thirties in good health.

To note about this clone: This sample also contains other DNA sequences that code for the same CDR3. The V and J genes are TRBV5-1 and TRBJ2-1; TRBD2 agrees at 8 bases. With 0 bases clipped from V and 5 bases from J, the junction kept 1 base outside the gene matches. There are 14 residues in the CDR3. CDR1 and CDR2 (germline): SGHRS, YFSETQ. The CDR3 sequence is CASSLGRGDNEQFF. The CDR3 nucleotides read TGCGCCAGCAGCTTGGGGCGGGGGGACAATGAGCAGTTCTTC. The full variable domain, completed using reference TRBV5-1 and TRBJ2-1, is KAGVTQTPRYLIKTRGQQVTLSCSPISGHRSVSWYQQTPGQGLQFLFEYFSETQRNKGNFPGRFSGRQFSNSRSEMNVSTLELGDSALYLCASSLGRGDNEQFFGPGTRLTVL.

Worth noting for this clone: Other DNA sequences in the sample encode the same CDR3. The gene calls are TRBV20-1 and TRBJ2-2; D remains unclear. Germline V gene sequence: CDR1 DFQATT, CDR2 SNEGSKA (reference sequence). V was clipped by 5 bases and J by 2 bases, with 3 bases between them. This CDR3 spans 11 amino acids. The CDR3 spells CSARNTGELFF. The CDR3 DNA reads TGCAGTGCTCGAAACACCGGGGAGCTGTTTTTT.

The chain couples TRBV6-5 to TRBJ1-5, with D tentatively TRBD1 (6 bases). Per the germline V gene, CDR1 is MNHEY and CDR2 is SVGAGI. This CDR3 comprises 14 residues. V gave up 0 bases and J gave up 7 bases, with 10 bases separating them. The CDR3 DNA is TGTGCCAGCAGTTACTCGAGGGGGTACCAGCCCCAGCATTTT. Amino acid sequence: CASSYSRGYQPQHF.

The chain uses TRBV28 and TRBJ2-7; the match to TRBD2 covers 7 bases. Trimming at V came to 9 bases and at J to 3 bases, leaving 11 bases not matched to a gene. CDR3 length: 14 residues. CDR1 and CDR2 (germline): MDHEN, SYDVKM. The CDR3 is CASFHASGNYEQYF. DNA of the CDR3: TGTGCCAGTTTCCACGCAAGCGGGAACTACGAGCAGTACTTC. Combining the CDR3 with reference TRBV28 and TRBJ2-7 gives the whole variable domain DVKVTQSSRYLVKRTGEKVFLECVQDMDHENMFWYRQDPGLGLRLIYFSYDVKMKEKGDIPEGYSVSREKKERFSLILESASTNQTSMYLCASFHASGNYEQYFGPGTRLTVT.

This clone was seen only once. The chain couples TRBV4-2 to TRBJ2-1; 13 bases match TRBD2. This CDR3 spans 18 amino acids. Per germline, CDR1 LGHNA and CDR2 YNFKEQ. J lost 4 bases, V lost 1 base, and 7 bases had no gene match. Here the CDR3 reads CASSQGLAGGSPYNEQFF. Written as DNA, the CDR3 is TGTGCCAGCAGCCAAGGACTAGCGGGAGGATCGCCATACAATGAGCAGTTCTTC.

The V and J genes are TRBV6-5 and TRBJ2-1; 13 nucleotides match TRBD2. The V segment lost 6 bases and the J segment 4 bases; nucleotides outside the gene matches: 0. The germline CDR1 and CDR2 sequences are MNHEY and SVGAGI. This CDR3 region has 14 residues. The CDR3 here is CASRGLAGYNEQFF. CDR3 bases: TGTGCCAGCAGGGGACTAGCGGGATACAATGAGCAGTTCTTC.

The rearrangement uses TRBV6-5 and TRBJ1-5, with D tentatively TRBD1 (5 bases). Trimming took off 7 bases at V and 10 bases at J, with 17 bases between the two ends. Looked up from germline, CDR1 is MNHEY and CDR2 is SVGAGI. This CDR3 has 13 residues. Here the CDR3 DNA reads TGTGCCAGCAAAATTAGTCCGAGGGGACCCCAGCATTTT. Its translation: CASKISPRGPQHF.

This clone was recorded once. This chain links TRBV19 with TRBJ1-3; D ambiguous. The germline V gene has CDR1 LNHDA and CDR2 SQIVND (reference sequence). Trimming took off 5 bases at V and 4 bases at J, with 12 bases between the two ends. The CDR3 runs 14 residues. The CDR3 reads CASSAELSGNTIYF. The CDR3 DNA is TGTGCCAGTAGTGCAGAGCTAAGCGGAAACACCATATATTTT. The variable domain in full, with the rest retrieved from reference TRBV19 and TRBJ1-3, is DGGITQSPKYLFRKEGQNVTLSCEQNLNHDAMYWYRQDPGQGLRLIYYSQIVNDFQKGDIAEGYSVSREKKESFPLTVTSAQKNPTAFYLCASSAELSGNTIYFGEGSWLTVV.

The chain carries TRBV5-1 and TRBJ2-7; 9 nucleotides align to TRBD1. Trimming cost V 4 bases and J 4 bases; bases outside gene matches: 6. The CDR3 consists of 14 residues. Germline CDR1 SGHRS, CDR2 YFSETQ. CDR3 sequence: CASSASGTGYEQYF. In DNA, the CDR3 is TGCGCCAGCAGCGCTTCCGGGACAGGGTACGAGCAGTACTTC.

This clone is a singleton in its sample. This chain links TRBV27 with TRBJ1-1, with 9 bases identical to TRBD1. The CDR3 has 17 residues. The V gene end was trimmed by 5 bases and the J gene end by 7 bases; junction bases not matched to a gene: 17. The V gene's germline CDR1 is MNHEY and CDR2 SMNVEV (reference sequence). CDR3 in amino acids: CASSLHPDRGSVSEAFF. CDR3 in DNA: TGTGCCAGCAGTCTCCATCCGGACAGGGGTTCTGTTAGTGAAGCTTTCTTT.

This clone appeared a few times. The chain uses TRBV28 and TRBJ2-7, with 8 positions matching TRBD2. The V gene's germline CDR1 is MDHEN and CDR2 SYDVKM. V dropped 2 bases and J dropped 2; count of bases not matched to a gene: 8. The CDR3 runs 16 residues. The CDR3, as DNA: TGTGCCAGCAGTTTAGGGCCACCGGGACTAGCCTACGAGCAGTACTTC. This encodes CASSLGPPGLAYEQYF.

This clone was detected only a few times. The chain combines TRBV29-1 with TRBJ2-1, with no clear D. From germline, CDR1 is SQVTM and CDR2 ANQGSEA. Trimming removed 4 bases at V and 6 bases at J, with 10 bases between. This CDR3 spans 12 amino acids. As DNA, the CDR3 is TGCAGCGTTGGAGGCAACTTCAATGAGCAGTTCTTC. Its translation: CSVGGNFNEQFF.

This clone was detected only once. The chain joins TRBV11-2 to TRBJ2-1; 7 bases match TRBD1. Germline CDR1 is SGHAT and CDR2 is FQNNGV. V trimming: 5 bases; J trimming: 12 bases; junction bases outside the gene matches: 28. The CDR3 is 19 residues long. The CDR3 sequence is CASSQNFNTGDLRRVGQFF. In DNA form, the CDR3 reads TGTGCCAGCAGCCAAAACTTTAATACAGGGGATTTACGCCGGGTGGGGCAGTTCTTC.

This chain joins TRBV28 and TRBJ2-7, with D unresolved. The CDR3 extends over 13 amino acids. The V end lost 3 bases, the J end lost 4 bases, and 10 bases lay between the germline ends. The germline gives CDR1 MDHEN, CDR2 SYDVKM. CDR3 amino acids: CASSLPGVYEQYF. CDR3 sequence (DNA): TGTGCCAGCAGTTTGCCAGGCGTATACGAGCAGTACTTC.

This rearrangement joins TRBV2 to TRBJ2-3; 14 positions match TRBD2. This CDR3 is 17 amino acids long. The trim removed 10 bases at V and 4 bases at J, leaving 13 bases unmatched. Looked up from germline, CDR1 is SNHLY and CDR2 is FYNNEI. The CDR3 bases are TGTGCCACCAACAGACTAGCGGGAGGGCCTCTGTCAGATACGCAGTATTTT. Translation gives CATNRLAGGPLSDTQYF.

This clone was recorded once. The genes are TRBV6-1 and TRBJ1-1, with D hard to call. Per germline, CDR1 MNHNS and CDR2 SASEGT. Between the trimmed V and J ends, which lost 3 bases and 1 base, there was a span of 12 bases. The CDR3 is made up of 15 amino acids. In DNA, the CDR3 is TGTGCCAGCAGTGACTTCGGACGGGCGAACACTGAAGCTTTCTTT. Protein sequence: CASSDFGRANTEAFF.

The chain links TRBV5-1 to TRBJ1-1, with D unclear. CDR3 length equals 13 residues. V was trimmed by 2 bases and J by 5 bases, leaving 10 bases between them. Germline-derived CDR1 and CDR2 are SGHRS and YFSETQ. The CDR3 reads CASSFQEETEAFF. The CDR3 nucleotides read TGCGCCAGCAGCTTTCAAGAGGAGACTGAAGCTTTCTTT. Full variable domain (remainder filled in from reference TRBV5-1 and TRBJ1-1): KAGVTQTPRYLIKTRGQQVTLSCSPISGHRSVSWYQQTPGQGLQFLFEYFSETQRNKGNFPGRFSGRQFSNSRSEMNVSTLELGDSALYLCASSFQEETEAFFGQGTRLTVV.

V is TRBV2 and J is TRBJ1-2; D uncertain. Trimming stripped 6 bases from V and 4 bases from J, with 9 bases between. Germline values: CDR1 SNHLY, CDR2 FYNNEI. This CDR3 is built from 12 residues. CDR3 region: CASSLEIYGYTF. In nucleotides, the CDR3 is TGTGCCAGCAGCCTCGAAATCTATGGCTACACCTTC. Full variable domain (rest looked up from reference TRBV2 and TRBJ1-2): EPEVTQTPSHQVTQMGQEVILRCVPISNHLYFYWYRQILGQKVEFLVSFYNNEISEKSEIFDDQFSVERPDGSNFTLKIRSTKLEDSAMYFCASSLEIYGYTFGSGTRLTVV.

The rearrangement joins TRBV6-6 to TRBJ2-7, with D uncertain. The germline V gene encodes CDR1 MNHNY and CDR2 SVGAGI (reference sequence). With 2 bases removed from V and 2 bases from J, the gap between germline ends came to 13 bases. The CDR3 totals 15 residues. The CDR3 DNA sequence: TGTGCCAGCAGTTACGGGGTTCGGCAAGCCTACGAGCAGTACTTC. Its translation is CASSYGVRQAYEQYF.